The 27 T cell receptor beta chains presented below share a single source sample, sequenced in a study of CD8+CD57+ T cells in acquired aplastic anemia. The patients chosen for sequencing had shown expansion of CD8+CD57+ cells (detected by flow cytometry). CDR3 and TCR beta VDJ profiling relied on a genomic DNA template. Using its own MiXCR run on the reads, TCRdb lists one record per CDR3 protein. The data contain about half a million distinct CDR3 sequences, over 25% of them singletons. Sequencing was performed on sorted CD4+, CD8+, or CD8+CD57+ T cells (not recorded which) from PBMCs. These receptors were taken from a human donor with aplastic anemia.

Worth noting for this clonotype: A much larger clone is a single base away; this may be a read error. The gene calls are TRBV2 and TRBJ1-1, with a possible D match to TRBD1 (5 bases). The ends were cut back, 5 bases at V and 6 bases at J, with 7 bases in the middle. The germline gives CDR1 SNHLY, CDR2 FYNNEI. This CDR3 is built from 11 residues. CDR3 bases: TGTGCCAGCAGTTGGGACGCTGAAGCTTTCTTT. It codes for CASSWDAEAFF.

The CDR3 reads CASSPNGQVRDTEAFF. As DNA, the CDR3 is TGCGCCAGCAGCCCGAATGGACAGGTTCGGGACACTGAAGCTTTCTTT. The V gene is TRBV5-1, the J gene TRBJ1-1, with 7 bases matching TRBD1. Trimming at V came to 4 bases and at J to 3 bases, leaving 12 bases not matched to a gene. Germline CDR1 reads SGHRS; CDR2 reads YFSETQ. The CDR3 spans 16 residues.

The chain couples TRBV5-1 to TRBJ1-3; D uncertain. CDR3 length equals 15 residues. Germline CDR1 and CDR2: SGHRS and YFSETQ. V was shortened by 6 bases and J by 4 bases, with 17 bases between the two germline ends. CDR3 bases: TGCGCCAGCACCTCCGAGGGTCTACCCGGAAACACCATATATTTT. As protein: CASTSEGLPGNTIYF.

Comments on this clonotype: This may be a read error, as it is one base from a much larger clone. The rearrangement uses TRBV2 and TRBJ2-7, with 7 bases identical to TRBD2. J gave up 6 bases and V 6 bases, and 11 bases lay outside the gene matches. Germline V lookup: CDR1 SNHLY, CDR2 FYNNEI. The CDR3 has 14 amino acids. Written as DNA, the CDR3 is TGTGCCAGCAGCGGCGGCGGGAGTCGCGCCGAGCAGTACTTC. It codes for CASSGGGSRAEQYF.

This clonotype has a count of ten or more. CDR3 amino acids: CASSYLGEETQYF. The CDR3 DNA sequence: TGTGCCAGCAGCTATCTGGGAGAAGAGACCCAGTACTTC. The chain combines TRBV7-9 with TRBJ2-5, with D perhaps matching TRBD2 (5 bases). The CDR3 length is 13 residues. Trimming stripped 4 bases from V and 3 bases from J, with 9 bases between. Looked up from germline, CDR1 is SEHNR and CDR2 is FQNEAQ (reference sequence). Together with reference TRBV7-9 and TRBJ2-5, the CDR3 gives the full variable domain: DTGVSQNPRHKITKRGQNVTFRCDPISEHNRLYWYRQTLGQGPEFLTYFQNEAQLEKSRLLSDRFSAERPKGSFSTLEIQRTEQGDSAMYLCASSYLGEETQYFGPGTRLLVL.

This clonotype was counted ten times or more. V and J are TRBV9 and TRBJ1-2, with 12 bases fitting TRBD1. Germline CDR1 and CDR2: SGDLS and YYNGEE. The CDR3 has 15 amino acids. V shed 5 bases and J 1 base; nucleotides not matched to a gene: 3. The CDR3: CASRGTGGSNYGYTF. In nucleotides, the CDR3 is TGTGCCAGCAGAGGGACAGGGGGCAGTAACTATGGCTACACCTTC. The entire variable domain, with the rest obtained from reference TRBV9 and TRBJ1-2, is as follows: DSGVTQTPKHLITATGQRVTLRCSPRSGDLSVYWYQQSLDQGLQFLIQYYNGEERAKGNILERFSAQQFPDLHSELNLSSLELGDSALYFCASRGTGGSNYGYTFGSGTRLTVV.

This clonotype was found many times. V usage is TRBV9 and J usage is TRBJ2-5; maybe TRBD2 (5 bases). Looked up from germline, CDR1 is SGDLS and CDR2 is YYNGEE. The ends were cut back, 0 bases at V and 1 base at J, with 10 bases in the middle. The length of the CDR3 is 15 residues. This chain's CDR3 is CASSVGPSSQETQYF. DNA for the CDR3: TGTGCCAGCAGCGTAGGGCCTAGCAGCCAAGAGACCCAGTACTTC.

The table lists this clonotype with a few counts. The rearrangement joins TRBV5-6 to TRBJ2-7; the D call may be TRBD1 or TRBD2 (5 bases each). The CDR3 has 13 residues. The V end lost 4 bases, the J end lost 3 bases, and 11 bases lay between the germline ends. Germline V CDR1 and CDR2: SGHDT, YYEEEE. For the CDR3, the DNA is TGTGCCAGCAGCCCCCGAGGGGTCTACGAGCAGTACTTC. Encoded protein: CASSPRGVYEQYF.

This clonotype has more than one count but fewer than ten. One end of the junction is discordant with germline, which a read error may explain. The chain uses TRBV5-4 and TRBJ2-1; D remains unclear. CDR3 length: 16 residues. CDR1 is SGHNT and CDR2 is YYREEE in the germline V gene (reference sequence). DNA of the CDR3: TGTGCCAGCAGCTTGGTTGTCGGAAGCTCCCACAATGAGCAGTTCTTC. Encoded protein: CASSLVVGSSHNEQFF. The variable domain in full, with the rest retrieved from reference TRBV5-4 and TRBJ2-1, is ETGVTQSPTHLIKTRGQQVTLRCSSQSGHNTVSWYQQALGQGPQFIFQYYREEENGRGNFPPRFSGLQFPNYSSELNVNALELDDSALYLCASSLVVGSSHNEQFFGPGTRLTVL.

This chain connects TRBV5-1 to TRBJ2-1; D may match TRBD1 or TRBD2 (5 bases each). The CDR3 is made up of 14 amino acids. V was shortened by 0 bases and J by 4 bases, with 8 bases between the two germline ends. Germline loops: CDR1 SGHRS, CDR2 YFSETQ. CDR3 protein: CASSLDGAYNEQFF. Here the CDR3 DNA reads TGCGCCAGCAGCTTGGACGGGGCTTACAATGAGCAGTTCTTC.

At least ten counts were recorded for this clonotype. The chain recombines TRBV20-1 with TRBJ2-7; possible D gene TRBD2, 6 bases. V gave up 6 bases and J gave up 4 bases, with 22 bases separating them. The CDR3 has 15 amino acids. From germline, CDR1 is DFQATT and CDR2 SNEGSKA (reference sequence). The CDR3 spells CSAKLPRLDAYEQYF. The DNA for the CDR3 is TGCAGTGCAAAGCTACCGCGACTAGATGCGTACGAGCAGTACTTC.

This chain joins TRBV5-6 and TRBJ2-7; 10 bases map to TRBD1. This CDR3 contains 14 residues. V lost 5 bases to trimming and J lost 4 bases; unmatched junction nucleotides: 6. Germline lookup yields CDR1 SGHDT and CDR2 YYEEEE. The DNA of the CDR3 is TGTGCCAGCAGACCCGGGACAGGGGATTACGAGCAGTACTTC. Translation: CASRPGTGDYEQYF.

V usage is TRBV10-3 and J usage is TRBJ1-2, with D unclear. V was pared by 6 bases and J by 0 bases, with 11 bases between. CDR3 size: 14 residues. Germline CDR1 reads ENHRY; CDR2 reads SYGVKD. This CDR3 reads CAISPGLANYGYTF. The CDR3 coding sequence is TGTGCCATCAGCCCAGGCCTAGCTAACTATGGCTACACCTTC.

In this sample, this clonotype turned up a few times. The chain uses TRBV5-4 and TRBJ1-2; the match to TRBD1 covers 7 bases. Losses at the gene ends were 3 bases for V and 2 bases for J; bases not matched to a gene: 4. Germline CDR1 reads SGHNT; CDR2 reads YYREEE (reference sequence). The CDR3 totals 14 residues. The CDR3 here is CASSSGQLNYGYTF. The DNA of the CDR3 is TGTGCCAGCAGCTCGGGACAGTTAAACTATGGCTACACCTTC.

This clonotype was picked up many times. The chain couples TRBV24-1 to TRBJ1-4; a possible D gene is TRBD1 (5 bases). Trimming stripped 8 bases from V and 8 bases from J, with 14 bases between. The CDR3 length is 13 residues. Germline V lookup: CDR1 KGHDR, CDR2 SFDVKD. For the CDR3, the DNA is TGTGCCACCAACTCGGGGGTCGGAGAAAAACTGTTTTTT. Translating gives CATNSGVGEKLFF.

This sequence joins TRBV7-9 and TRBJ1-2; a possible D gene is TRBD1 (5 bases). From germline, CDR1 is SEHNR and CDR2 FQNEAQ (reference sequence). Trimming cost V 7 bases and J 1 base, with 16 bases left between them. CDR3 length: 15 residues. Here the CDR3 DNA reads TGTGCCAGCACCTCCAGGGACGGGGTTAACTATGGCTACACCTTC. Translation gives CASTSRDGVNYGYTF. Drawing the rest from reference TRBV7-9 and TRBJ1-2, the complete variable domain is DTGVSQNPRHKITKRGQNVTFRCDPISEHNRLYWYRQTLGQGPEFLTYFQNEAQLEKSRLLSDRFSAERPKGSFSTLEIQRTEQGDSAMYLCASTSRDGVNYGYTFGSGTRLTVV.

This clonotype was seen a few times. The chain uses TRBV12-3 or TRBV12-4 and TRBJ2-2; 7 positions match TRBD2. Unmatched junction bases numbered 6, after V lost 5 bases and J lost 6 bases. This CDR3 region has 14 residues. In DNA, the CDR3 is TGTGCCAGCAGTCGCGGGAGCGGGGCCGGGGAGCTGTTTTTT. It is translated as CASSRGSGAGELFF.

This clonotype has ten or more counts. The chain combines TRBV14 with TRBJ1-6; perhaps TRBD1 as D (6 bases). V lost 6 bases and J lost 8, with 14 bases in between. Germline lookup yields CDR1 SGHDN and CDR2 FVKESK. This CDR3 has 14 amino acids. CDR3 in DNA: TGTGCCAGCAGACCCGGACAGAGAGATTCACCCCTCCACTTT. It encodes CASRPGQRDSPLHF.

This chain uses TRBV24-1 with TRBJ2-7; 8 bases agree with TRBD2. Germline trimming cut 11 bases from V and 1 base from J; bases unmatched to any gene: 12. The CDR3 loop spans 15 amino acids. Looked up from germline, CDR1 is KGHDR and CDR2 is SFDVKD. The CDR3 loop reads CASSQDSGGSYEQYF. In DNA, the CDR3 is TGTGCCAGCAGCCAAGATTCGGGGGGGTCCTACGAGCAGTACTTC.

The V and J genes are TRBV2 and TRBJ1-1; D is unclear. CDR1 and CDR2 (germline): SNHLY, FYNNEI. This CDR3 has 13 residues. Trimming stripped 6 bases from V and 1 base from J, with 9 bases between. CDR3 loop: CASSPRRNTEAFF. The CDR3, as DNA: TGTGCCAGCAGCCCTCGACGGAACACTGAAGCTTTCTTT.

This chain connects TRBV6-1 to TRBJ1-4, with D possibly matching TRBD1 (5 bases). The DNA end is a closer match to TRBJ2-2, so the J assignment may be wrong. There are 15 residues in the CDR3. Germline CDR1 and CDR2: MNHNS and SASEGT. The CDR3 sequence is CASRRRAGSGGELFF. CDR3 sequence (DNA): TGTGCCAGCAGGCGGCGAGCAGGGTCAGGCGGGGAGCTGTTTTTT.

CDR3 amino acids: CASGQGAPGEQYF. The CDR3 nucleotides read TGTGCCAGCGGACAGGGGGCTCCGGGGGAGCAGTACTTC. The rearrangement uses TRBV10-3 and TRBJ2-7; 11 nucleotides line up with TRBD1. J gave up 7 bases and V 10 bases, and 9 bases lay outside the gene matches. The CDR3 is made up of 13 amino acids. CDR1 and CDR2 from the germline V gene are ENHRY and SYGVKD.

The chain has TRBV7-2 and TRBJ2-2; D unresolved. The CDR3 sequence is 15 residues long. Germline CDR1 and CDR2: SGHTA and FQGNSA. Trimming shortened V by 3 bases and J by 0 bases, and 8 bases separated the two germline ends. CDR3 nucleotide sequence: TGTGCCAGCAGCTTTGTTTTAGCGAACACCGGGGAGCTGTTTTTT. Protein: CASSFVLANTGELFF.

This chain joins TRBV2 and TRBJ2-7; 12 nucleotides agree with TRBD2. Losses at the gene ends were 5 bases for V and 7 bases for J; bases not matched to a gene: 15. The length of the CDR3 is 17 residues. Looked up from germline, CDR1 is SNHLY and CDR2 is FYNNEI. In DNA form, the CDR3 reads TGTGCCAGCAGTTTTCTGGACCCTAGCGGGAGGGCATGGGAGCAGTACTTC. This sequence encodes CASSFLDPSGRAWEQYF.

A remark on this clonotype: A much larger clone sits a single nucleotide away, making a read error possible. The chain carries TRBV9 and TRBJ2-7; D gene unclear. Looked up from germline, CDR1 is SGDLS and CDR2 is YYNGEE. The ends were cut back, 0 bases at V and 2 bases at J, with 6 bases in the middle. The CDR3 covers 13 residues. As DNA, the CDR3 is TGTGCCAGCAGCGTAGTATATACCTACGAGCAGTACTTC. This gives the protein CASSVVYTYEQYF. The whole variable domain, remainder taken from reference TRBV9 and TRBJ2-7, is DSGVTQTPKHLITATGQRVTLRCSPRSGDLSVYWYQQSLDQGLQFLIQYYNGEERAKGNILERFSAQQFPDLHSELNLSSLELGDSALYFCASSVVYTYEQYFGPGTRLTVT.

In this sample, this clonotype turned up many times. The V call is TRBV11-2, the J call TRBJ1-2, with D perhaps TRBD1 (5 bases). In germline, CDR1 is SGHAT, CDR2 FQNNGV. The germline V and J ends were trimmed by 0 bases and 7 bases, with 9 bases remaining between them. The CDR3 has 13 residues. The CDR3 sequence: CASSLDQGAGYTF. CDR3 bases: TGTGCCAGCAGCTTAGATCAAGGGGCTGGCTACACCTTC. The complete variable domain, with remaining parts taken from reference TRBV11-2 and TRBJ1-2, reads EAGVAQSPRYKIIEKRQSVAFWCNPISGHATLYWYQQILGQGPKLLIQFQNNGVVDDSQLPKDRFSAERLKGVDSTLKIQPAKLEDSAVYLCASSLDQGAGYTFGSGTRLTVV.

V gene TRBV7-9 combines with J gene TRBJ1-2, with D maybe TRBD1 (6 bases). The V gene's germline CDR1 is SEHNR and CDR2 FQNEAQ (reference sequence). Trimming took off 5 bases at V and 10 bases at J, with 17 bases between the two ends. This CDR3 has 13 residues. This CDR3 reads CASSINPRQAYTF. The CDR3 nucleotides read TGTGCCAGCAGCATCAACCCCAGACAGGCCTACACCTTC.